The entry below describes one T cell receptor beta chain. Its antigen is unknown. The entry originates in a study of cytomegalovirus exposure and HLA in healthy donors. Looking at the study overall: Among the roughly 380 donors who were genotyped, about 80% fell in the genetic ancestry cluster that is associated with self-reported Caucasian donors.

Study findings and constraints: Segments of the TCR beta V type were, in most cases, productive about 87% or about 30% of the time in an earlier analysis. Several top significant clusters appeared, in a later analysis, to be linked to common viral pathogens. TCR beta sequences reportedly predicted the HLA-A and HLA-B alleles of most subjects accurately.

PCR was performed using 60 Vbeta and 13 Jbeta primers. The repertoire was sequenced with immunoSEQ multiplex PCR; TCRdb's copy has only in-frame clones and lacks some. The table includes about 190,000 clones, about 80% detected once. Germline V lookup: CDR1 SGHRS, CDR2 YFSETQ. Trimming removed 5 bases from V and 2 bases from J, with 23 bases in between. The CDR3 sequence is 17 residues long. The genes are TRBV5-1 and TRBJ2-7, with D tentatively TRBD2 (6 bases). The source is a woman aged 25 to 45 in good health and CMV-seropositive. The material sequenced was PBMCs. CDR3 in amino acids: CASSSRHDQGLPYEQYF. The CDR3 DNA sequence: TGCGCCAGCAGTTCCCGTCACGACCAGGGACTTCCCTACGAGCAGTACTTC.